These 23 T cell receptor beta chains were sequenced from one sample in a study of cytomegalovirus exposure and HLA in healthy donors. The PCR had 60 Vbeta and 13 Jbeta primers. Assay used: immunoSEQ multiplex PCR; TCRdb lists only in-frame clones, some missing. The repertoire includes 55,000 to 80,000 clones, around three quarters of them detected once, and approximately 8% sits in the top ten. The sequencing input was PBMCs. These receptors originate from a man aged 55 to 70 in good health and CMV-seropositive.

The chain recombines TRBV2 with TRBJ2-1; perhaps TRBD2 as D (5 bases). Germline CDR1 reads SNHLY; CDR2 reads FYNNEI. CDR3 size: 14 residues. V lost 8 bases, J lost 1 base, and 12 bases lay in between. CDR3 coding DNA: TGTGCCAGCGTCGGACCGGGGTCCTACAATGAGCAGTTCTTC. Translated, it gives CASVGPGSYNEQFF.

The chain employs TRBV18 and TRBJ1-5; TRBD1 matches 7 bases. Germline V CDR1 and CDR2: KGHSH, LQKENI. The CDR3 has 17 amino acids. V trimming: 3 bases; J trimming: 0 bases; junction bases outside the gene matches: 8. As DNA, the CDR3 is TGTGCCAGCTCACCGCGGGACAGACGTGATAGCAATCAGCCCCAGCATTTT. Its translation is CASSPRDRRDSNQPQHF.

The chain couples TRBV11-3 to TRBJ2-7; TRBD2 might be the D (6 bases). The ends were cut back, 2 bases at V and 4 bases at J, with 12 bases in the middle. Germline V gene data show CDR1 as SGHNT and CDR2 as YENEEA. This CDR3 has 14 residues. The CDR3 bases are TGTGCCAGCAGCTTAACGCAGGGAGGATACGAGCAGTACTTC. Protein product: CASSLTQGGYEQYF.

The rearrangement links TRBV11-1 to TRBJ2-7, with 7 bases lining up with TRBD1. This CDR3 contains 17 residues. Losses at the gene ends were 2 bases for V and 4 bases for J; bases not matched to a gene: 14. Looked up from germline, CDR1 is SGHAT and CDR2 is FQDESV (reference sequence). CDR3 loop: CASSLTWTGTNQYEQYF. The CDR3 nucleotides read TGTGCCAGCAGCTTAACATGGACAGGAACAAATCAATACGAGCAGTACTTC.

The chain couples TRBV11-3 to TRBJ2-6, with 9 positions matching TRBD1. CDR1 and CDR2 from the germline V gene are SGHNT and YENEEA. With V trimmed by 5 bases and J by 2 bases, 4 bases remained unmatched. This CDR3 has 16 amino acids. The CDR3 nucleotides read TGTGCCAGCAGCCCGGGACAGGGCGCTGGGGCCAACGTCCTGACTTTC. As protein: CASSPGQGAGANVLTF.

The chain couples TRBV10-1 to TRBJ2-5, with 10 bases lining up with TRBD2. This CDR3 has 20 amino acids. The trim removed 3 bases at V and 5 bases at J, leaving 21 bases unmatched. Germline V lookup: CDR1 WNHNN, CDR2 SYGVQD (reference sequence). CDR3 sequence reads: CASSESTSGPARGGLETQYF. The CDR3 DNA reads TGCGCCAGCAGTGAATCGACTAGCGGGCCTGCTCGCGGCGGGCTGGAGACCCAGTACTTC.

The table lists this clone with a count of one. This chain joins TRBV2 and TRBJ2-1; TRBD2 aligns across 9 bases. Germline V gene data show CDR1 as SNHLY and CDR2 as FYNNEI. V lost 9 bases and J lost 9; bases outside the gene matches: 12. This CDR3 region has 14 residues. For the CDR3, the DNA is TGTGCCAGAGGGGCGCGGGAGGGTGTAGGTGAGCAGTTCTTC. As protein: CARGAREGVGEQFF.

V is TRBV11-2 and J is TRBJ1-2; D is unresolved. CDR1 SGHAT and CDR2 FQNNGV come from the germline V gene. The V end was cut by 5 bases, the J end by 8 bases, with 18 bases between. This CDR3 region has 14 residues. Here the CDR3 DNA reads TGTGCCAGCAGCCCGCCACTCCTCTTAGCGGGCTACACCTTC. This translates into CASSPPLLLAGYTF.

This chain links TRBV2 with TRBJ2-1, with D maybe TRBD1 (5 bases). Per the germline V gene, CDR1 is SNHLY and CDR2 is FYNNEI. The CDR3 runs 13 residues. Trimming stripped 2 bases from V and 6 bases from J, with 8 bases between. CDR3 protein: CASSEFQGNEQFF. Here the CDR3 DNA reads TGTGCCAGCAGTGAATTCCAGGGCAATGAGCAGTTCTTC.

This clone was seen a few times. In DNA, the CDR3 is TGTGCCAGCAGCCAAGATCCGACTAGCACAGATACGCAGTATTTT. This sequence encodes CASSQDPTSTDTQYF. The chain links TRBV4-2 to TRBJ2-3; D call uncertain. The germline CDR1 and CDR2 sequences are LGHNA and YNFKEQ. The CDR3 has 15 amino acids. V was pared by 0 bases and J by 0 bases, with 7 bases between.

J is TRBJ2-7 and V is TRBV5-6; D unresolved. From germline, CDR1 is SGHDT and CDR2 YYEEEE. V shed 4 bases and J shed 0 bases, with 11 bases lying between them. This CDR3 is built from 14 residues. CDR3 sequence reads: CASSRSFNSYEQYF. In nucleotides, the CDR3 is TGTGCCAGCAGCCGGTCCTTCAACTCCTACGAGCAGTACTTC.

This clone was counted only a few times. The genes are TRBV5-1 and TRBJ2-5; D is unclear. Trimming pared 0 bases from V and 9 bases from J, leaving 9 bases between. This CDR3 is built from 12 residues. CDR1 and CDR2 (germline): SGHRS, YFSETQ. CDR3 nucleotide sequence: TGCGCCAGCAGCTTGGTGAGAGGTCCCCAGTACTTC. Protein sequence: CASSLVRGPQYF.

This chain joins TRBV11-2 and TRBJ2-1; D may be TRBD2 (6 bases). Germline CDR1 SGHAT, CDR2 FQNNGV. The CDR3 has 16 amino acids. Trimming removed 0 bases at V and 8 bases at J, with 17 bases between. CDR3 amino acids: CASSLEGVAGWDEQFF. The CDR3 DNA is TGTGCCAGCAGCTTAGAAGGAGTTGCGGGGTGGGATGAGCAGTTCTTC.

CDR3 protein: CASSADLTRSYEQYF. The CDR3, as DNA: TGCGCCAGCAGCGCGGACTTAACTCGATCCTACGAGCAGTACTTC. The genes are TRBV4-1 and TRBJ2-7; D possibly corresponds to TRBD2 (5 bases). This CDR3 contains 15 residues. V lost 5 bases and J 1 base, leaving 15 bases between the germline ends. In germline, CDR1 is MGHRA, CDR2 YSYEKL.

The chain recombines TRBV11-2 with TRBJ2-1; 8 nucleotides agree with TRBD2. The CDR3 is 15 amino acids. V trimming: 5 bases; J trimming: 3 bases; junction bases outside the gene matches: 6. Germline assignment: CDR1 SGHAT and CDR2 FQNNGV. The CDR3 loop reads CASSPTAGGYNEQFF. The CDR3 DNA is TGTGCCAGCAGCCCGACGGCGGGAGGCTACAATGAGCAGTTCTTC.

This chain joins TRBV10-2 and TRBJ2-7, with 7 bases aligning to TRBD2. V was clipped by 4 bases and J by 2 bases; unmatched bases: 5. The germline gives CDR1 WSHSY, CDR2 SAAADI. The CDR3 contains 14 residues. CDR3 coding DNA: TGCGCCAGCAGTGCTAGCGGCCTAACCTACGAGCAGTACTTC. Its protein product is CASSASGLTYEQYF.

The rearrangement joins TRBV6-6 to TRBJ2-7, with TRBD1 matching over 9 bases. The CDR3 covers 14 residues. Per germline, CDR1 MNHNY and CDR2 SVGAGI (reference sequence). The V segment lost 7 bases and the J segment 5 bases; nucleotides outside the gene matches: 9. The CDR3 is CASIRDRGGNEQYF. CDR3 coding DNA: TGTGCCAGCATCCGAGACAGGGGGGGCAACGAGCAGTACTTC.

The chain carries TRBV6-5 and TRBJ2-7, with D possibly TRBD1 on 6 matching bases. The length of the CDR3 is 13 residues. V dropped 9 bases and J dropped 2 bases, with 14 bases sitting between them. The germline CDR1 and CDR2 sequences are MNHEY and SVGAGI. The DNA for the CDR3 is TGTGCCAGTAAACGGACAGAGACCTACGAGCAGTACTTC. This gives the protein CASKRTETYEQYF.

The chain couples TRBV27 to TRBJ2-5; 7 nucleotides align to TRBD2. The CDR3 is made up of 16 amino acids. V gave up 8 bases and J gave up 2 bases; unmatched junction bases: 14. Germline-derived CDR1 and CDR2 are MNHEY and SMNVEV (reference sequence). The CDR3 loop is CASRFLASGGQETQYF. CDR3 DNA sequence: TGTGCCAGCCGCTTCCTCGCTAGCGGTGGGCAAGAGACCCAGTACTTC.

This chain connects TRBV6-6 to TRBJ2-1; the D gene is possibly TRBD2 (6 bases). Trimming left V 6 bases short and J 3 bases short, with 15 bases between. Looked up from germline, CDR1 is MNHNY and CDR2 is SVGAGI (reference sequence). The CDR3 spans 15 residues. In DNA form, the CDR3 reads TGTGCCAGCAGCTTTACTAGCTACGACTACAATGAGCAGTTCTTC. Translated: CASSFTSYDYNEQFF.

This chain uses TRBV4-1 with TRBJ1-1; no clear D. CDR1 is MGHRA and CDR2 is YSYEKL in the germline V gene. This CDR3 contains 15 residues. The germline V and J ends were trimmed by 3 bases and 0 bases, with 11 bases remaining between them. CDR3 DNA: TGCGCCAGCAGCCAGTCCGGGAAGGTGAACACTGAAGCTTTCTTT. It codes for CASSQSGKVNTEAFF.

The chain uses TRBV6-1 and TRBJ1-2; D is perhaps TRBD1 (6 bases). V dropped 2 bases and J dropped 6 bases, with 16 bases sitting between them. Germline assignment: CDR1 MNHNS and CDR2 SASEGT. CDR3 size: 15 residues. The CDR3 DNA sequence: TGTGCCAGCAGTGAAAGAGCGGGACACCCTAATGGCTACACCTTC. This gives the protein CASSERAGHPNGYTF.

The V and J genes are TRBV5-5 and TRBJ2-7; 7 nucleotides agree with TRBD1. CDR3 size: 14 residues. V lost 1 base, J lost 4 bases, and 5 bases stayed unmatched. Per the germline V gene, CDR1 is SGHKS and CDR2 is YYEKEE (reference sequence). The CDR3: CASSLTGQPYEQYF. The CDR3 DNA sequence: TGTGCCAGCAGCTTGACGGGACAGCCTTACGAGCAGTACTTC.